The rows below give T cell receptor beta chains drawn from one sample of a study of T cell repertoires in cytomegalovirus infection. In TCRdb, the reads were re-called with MiXCR into one record per CDR3 protein. The sample includes around 900,000 distinct CDR3 sequences, 30% to 40% seen only once; the top ten take about 14%. Their antigens are not known. The sample consisted of cultured CD8+ T cells from PBMCs, taken from culture after CMV antigen stimulation. The receptors shown here come from a human donor in good health (CMV status not recorded). Some clones in this sample may be carry-over from other donors' samples. Each CDR3 is given with its conserved first and last residue. The D gene is left open where the match is weak. Size is stated for part of the rows, as once, few or many counts, or as a class when the clone is expanded.

V gene,J gene,CDR3 length,clone size,D gene,CDR3 protein,CDR3 DNA
TRBV7-2,TRBJ2-3,18,many,NA,CASRLGERIRRTTDTQYF,TGTGCCAGCAGGCTTGGTGAGCGGATCCGAAGGACCACAGATACGCAGTATTTT
TRBV6-8,TRBJ2-3,16,NA,TRBD2,CASSPSNSGAGDTQYF,TGTGCCAGCAGTCCCAGTAATAGCGGGGCGGGAGATACGCAGTATTTT
TRBV6-6,TRBJ1-5,11,NA,NA,CASTNNQPQHF,TGTGCCAGCACCAACAATCAGCCCCAGCATTTT
TRBV4-3,TRBJ2-2,14,few,NA,CASSQALAAGELFF,TGCGCCAGCAGCCAAGCGCTAGCCGCCGGGGAGCTGTTTTTT
TRBV19,TRBJ1-1,13,NA,NA,CASSNGLYIEAFF,TGTGCCAGTAGTAACGGCCTGTATATTGAAGCTTTCTTT
TRBV28,TRBJ2-3,16,few,TRBD2,CASSLSSGHYTDTQYF,TGTGCCAGCAGTTTATCTAGCGGGCATTACACAGATACGCAGTATTTT
TRBV6-6,TRBJ1-2,13,few,NA,CANWDPGGYGYTF,TGTGCCAACTGGGACCCGGGTGGCTATGGCTACACCTTC
TRBV12-3/TRBV12-4,TRBJ1-6,17,NA,NA,CASSFGTPSSYNSPLHF,TGTGCCAGCAGTTTTGGGACCCCAAGCTCCTATAATTCACCCCTCCACTTT
TRBV29-1,TRBJ2-1,11,NA,NA,CSVAWGDEQFF,TGCAGCGTTGCCTGGGGCGATGAGCAGTTCTTC
TRBV6-1,TRBJ2-3,14,few,NA,CASSDRSSTDTQYF,TGTGCCAGCAGTGACAGATCTAGCACAGATACGCAGTATTTT
TRBV7-6,TRBJ2-7,12,few,NA,CASSLYGGEQYF,TGTGCCAGCAGCTTATATGGGGGCGAGCAGTACTTC
TRBV7-8,TRBJ1-5,19,many,NA,CASTQLGFGEKYSNQPQHF,TGTGCCAGCACCCAATTAGGCTTCGGGGAGAAATATAGCAATCAGCCCCAGCATTTT
TRBV7-9,TRBJ2-5,15,many,NA,CASSPEGQKKETQYF,TGTGCCAGCAGCCCAGAAGGGCAGAAAAAAGAGACCCAGTACTTC
TRBV24-1,TRBJ2-7,11,NA,NA,CATSDGGEQYF,TGTGCCACCAGTGATGGAGGCGAGCAGTACTTC
TRBV28,TRBJ2-1,13,NA,TRBD2,CAGGGSLYNEQFF,TGTGCCGGGGGGGGGTCTCTCTACAATGAGCAGTTCTTC
TRBV19,TRBJ2-7,14,NA,TRBD1,CASQNRGNSYEQYF,TGTGCCAGTCAAAACAGGGGAAACTCCTACGAGCAGTACTTC
TRBV5-4,TRBJ2-4,14,NA,TRBD1,CASSGGQGRDIQYF,TGTGCCAGCAGCGGTGGACAGGGGCGGGACATTCAGTACTTC
TRBV7-2,TRBJ2-1,13,many,TRBD2,CASSPGTSDEQFF,TGTGCCAGCAGCCCGGGGACTAGTGATGAGCAGTTCTTC
TRBV15,TRBJ1-5,15,NA,TRBD1,CATRINRGRVQPQHF,TGTGCCACCAGGATAAACAGGGGGCGCGTTCAGCCCCAGCATTTT
TRBV12-3/TRBV12-4,TRBJ1-4,14,NA,NA,CASSSDESNEKLFF,TGTGCCAGCAGTTCCGACGAATCTAATGAAAAACTGTTTTTT
TRBV7-9,TRBJ2-7,16,few,NA,CASSLARTDPLYEQYF,TGTGCCAGCAGCTTAGCCCGGACCGATCCCCTCTACGAGCAGTACTTC